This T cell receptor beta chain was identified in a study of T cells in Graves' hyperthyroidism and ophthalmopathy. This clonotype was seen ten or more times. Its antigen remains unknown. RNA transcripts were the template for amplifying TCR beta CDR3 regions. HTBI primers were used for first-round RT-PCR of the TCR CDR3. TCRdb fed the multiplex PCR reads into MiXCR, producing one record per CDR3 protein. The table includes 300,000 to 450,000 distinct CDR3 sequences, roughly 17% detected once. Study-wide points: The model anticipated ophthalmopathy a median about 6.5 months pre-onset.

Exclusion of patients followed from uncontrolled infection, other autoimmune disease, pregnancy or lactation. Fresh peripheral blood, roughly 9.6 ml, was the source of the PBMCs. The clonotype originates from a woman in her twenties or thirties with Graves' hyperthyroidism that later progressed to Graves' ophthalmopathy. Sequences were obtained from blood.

The CDR3 DNA follows: TGCAGTGCTAGACCTGTACTAGCGGGAGACCTCAATGAGCAGTTCTTC. Protein sequence: CSARPVLAGDLNEQFF. This chain uses TRBV20-1 with TRBJ2-1; 11 positions agree with TRBD2. Trimming cost V 2 bases and J 6 bases; bases outside gene matches: 9. CDR3 length: 16 residues. Per germline, CDR1 DFQATT and CDR2 SNEGSKA (reference sequence).